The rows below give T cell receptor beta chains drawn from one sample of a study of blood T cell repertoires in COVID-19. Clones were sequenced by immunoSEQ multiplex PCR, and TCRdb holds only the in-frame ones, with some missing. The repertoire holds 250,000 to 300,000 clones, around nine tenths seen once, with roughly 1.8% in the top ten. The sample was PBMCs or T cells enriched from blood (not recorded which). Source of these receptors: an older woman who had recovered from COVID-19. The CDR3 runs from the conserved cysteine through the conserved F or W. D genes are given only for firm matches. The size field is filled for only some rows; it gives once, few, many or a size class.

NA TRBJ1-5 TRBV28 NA CASRHYDQPQHF TGTGCCAGCAGACATTACGATCAGCCCCAGCATTTT
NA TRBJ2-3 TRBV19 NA CASTPFAGGPDTQYF TGTGCCAGTACCCCCTTTGCTGGGGGCCCAGATACGCAGTATTTT
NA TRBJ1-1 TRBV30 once CAWSSLGGRTEAFF TGTGCCTGGAGTAGTTTGGGGGGGCGGACTGAAGCTTTCTTT
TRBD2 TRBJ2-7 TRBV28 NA CASSPRASGTYEQYF TGTGCCAGCAGTCCCCGGGCTAGCGGGACCTACGAGCAGTACTTC
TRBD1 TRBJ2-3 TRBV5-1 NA CASSPGQGVADTQYF TGCGCCAGCAGCCCCGGACAGGGGGTGGCAGATACGCAGTATTTT
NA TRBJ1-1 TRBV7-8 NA CASSLSDRMNTEAFF TGTGCCAGCAGCTTAAGTGACAGGATGAACACTGAAGCTTTCTTT
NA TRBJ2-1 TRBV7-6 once CASSLERAEQFF TGTGCCAGCAGCTTAGAGCGGGCTGAGCAGTTCTTC
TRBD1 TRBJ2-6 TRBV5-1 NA CASSPDRVYSGANVLTF TGCGCCAGCAGCCCCGACAGGGTATACTCTGGGGCCAACGTCCTGACTTTC
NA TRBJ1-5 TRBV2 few CASRRDSNQPQHF TGTGCCAGCAGGCGGGACTCCAATCAGCCCCAGCATTTT
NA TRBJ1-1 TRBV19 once CASLTAASTEAFF TGTGCCAGCCTAACCGCGGCAAGCACTGAAGCTTTCTTT
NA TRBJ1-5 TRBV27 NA CASSFQGSNQPQHF TGTGCCAGCAGTTTTCAGGGGAGCAATCAGCCCCAGCATTTT
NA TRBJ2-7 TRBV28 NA CASSTGRWYEQYF TGTGCCAGCAGTACGGGTAGGTGGTACGAGCAGTACTTC
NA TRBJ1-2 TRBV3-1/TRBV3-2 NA CASSQSASPNYGYTF TGTGCCAGCAGCCAATCCGCCAGTCCTAACTATGGCTACACCTTC
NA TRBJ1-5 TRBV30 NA CAWAYQGGQPQHF TGTGCCTGGGCGTATCAGGGCGGTCAGCCCCAGCATTTT
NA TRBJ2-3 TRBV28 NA CASRNTDTQYF TGTGCCAGTAGAAACACAGATACGCAGTATTTT
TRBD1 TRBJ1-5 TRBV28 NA CASSPGQGRTQHF TGTGCCAGCAGTCCAGGACAGGGGAGAACCCAGCATTTT
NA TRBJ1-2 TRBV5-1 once CASSFDRSGYTF TGCGCCAGCAGCTTCGACAGGAGTGGCTACACCTTC
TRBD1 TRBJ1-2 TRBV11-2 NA CASSPGTATTSYYGYTF TGTGCCAGCAGCCCAGGGACAGCTACTACCTCTTATTATGGCTACACCTTC
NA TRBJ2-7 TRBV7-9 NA CASSLGLNRFYEQYF TGTGCCAGCAGCTTAGGCCTGAACAGGTTCTACGAGCAGTACTTC
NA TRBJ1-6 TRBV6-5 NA CASSYPGDSPLHF TGTGCCAGCAGTTACCCAGGGGACTCACCCCTCCACTTT
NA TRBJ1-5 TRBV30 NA CAWSVLTENQPQHF TGTGCCTGGAGTGTACTGACGGAGAATCAGCCCCAGCATTTT
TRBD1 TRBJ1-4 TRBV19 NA CASSGADRGAEKLFF TGTGCCAGTAGCGGGGCGGACAGGGGGGCTGAAAAACTGTTTTTT
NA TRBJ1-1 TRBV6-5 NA CASSYNSELEAFF TGTGCCAGCAGTTACAATTCCGAACTAGAAGCTTTCTTT
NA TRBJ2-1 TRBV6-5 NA CASSYQHSYNEQFF TGTGCCAGCAGTTACCAACATTCCTACAATGAGCAGTTCTTC
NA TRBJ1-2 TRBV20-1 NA CSAGQGDGYTF TGCAGTGCTGGTCAAGGGGATGGCTACACCTTC
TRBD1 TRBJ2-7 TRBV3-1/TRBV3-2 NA CASSDRDYEQYF TGTGCCAGCAGTGACAGGGACTACGAGCAGTACTTC
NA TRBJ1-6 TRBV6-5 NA CASSYLGQSRNSPLHF TGTGCCAGCAGTTACCTAGGACAGAGTAGGAATTCACCCCTCCACTTT
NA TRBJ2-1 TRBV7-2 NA CASSPRQPDEQFF TGTGCCAGCAGCCCGCGACAGCCCGATGAGCAGTTCTTC
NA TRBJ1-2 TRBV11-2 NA CASGRVSWGYTF TGTGCCAGCGGCCGGGTCTCGTGGGGCTACACCTTC
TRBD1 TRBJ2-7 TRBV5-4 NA CASSPGTAQYEQYF TGTGCCAGCAGTCCGGGGACAGCTCAGTACGAGCAGTACTTC
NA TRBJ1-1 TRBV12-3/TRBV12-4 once CASSLGGDTEAFF TGTGCCAGCAGCTTAGGGGGGGACACTGAAGCTTTCTTT
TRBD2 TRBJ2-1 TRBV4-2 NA CASSQDSERGKNEQFF TGTGCCAGCAGCCAAGATAGTGAGCGGGGGAAAAATGAGCAGTTCTTC
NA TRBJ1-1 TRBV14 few CASRQALSNTEAFF TGTGCCAGCAGACAGGCGCTCTCGAACACTGAAGCTTTCTTT
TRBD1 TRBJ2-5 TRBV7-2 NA CASSLQGAVWETQYF TGTGCCAGCAGCTTACAGGGGGCGGTTTGGGAGACCCAGTACTTC
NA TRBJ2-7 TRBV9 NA CASSVRGTDSYEQYF TGTGCCAGCAGCGTACGCGGGACTGACTCCTACGAGCAGTACTTC
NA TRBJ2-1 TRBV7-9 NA CASSLGTTGEQFF TGTGCCAGCAGCTTAGGTACTACCGGTGAGCAGTTCTTC
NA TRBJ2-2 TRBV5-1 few CASSLDRVTGELFF TGCGCCAGCAGCTTGGACAGGGTCACCGGGGAGCTGTTTTTT
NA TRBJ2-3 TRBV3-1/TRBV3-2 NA CASSQVLAPDTQYF TGTGCCAGCAGCCAAGTACTAGCACCCGATACGCAGTATTTT
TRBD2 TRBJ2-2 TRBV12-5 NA CASGPRTSGDTGELFF TGTGCTAGTGGTCCCCGGACTAGCGGGGACACCGGGGAGCTGTTTTTT
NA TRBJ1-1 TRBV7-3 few CASSRQAGTEAFF TGTGCCAGCAGCCGACAGGCAGGCACTGAAGCTTTCTTT
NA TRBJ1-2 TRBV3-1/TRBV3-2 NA CASSQQGLGYTF TGTGCCAGCAGCCAACAGGGGCTGGGCTACACCTTC
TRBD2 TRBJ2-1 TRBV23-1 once CASSHHAGGSNEQFF TGCGCCAGCAGTCATCATGCGGGAGGCAGCAATGAGCAGTTCTTC
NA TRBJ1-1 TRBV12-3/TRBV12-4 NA CASSLTREAAFF TGTGCCAGCAGTTTAACGCGTGAGGCGGCTTTCTTT
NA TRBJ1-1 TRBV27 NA CASSPKGGRGNTEAFF TGTGCCAGCAGCCCCAAGGGGGGGCGCGGGAACACTGAAGCTTTCTTT
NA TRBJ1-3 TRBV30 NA CAGTLTVWSGNTIYF TGTGCCGGAACCTTGACAGTTTGGTCTGGAAACACCATATATTTT
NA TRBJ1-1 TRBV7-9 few CASSPDFINTEAFF TGTGCCAGCAGCCCAGATTTCATTAACACTGAAGCTTTCTTT
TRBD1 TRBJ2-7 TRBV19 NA CASSPGQGVHEQYF TGTGCCAGTAGTCCCGGACAGGGAGTCCACGAGCAGTACTTC
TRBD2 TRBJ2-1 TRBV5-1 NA CASSVGLAIYNEQFF TGCGCCAGCAGCGTAGGACTAGCGATTTACAATGAGCAGTTCTTC
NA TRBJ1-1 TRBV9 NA CASSVEGGTEAFF TGTGCCAGCAGCGTAGAGGGGGGGACTGAAGCTTTCTTT
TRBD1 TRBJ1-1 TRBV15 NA CATSSPRGSRALSEAFF TGTGCCACCAGCAGCCCCAGGGGGAGCCGCGCGTTGAGTGAAGCTTTCTTT
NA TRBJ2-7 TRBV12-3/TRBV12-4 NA CASSQRAVEQYF TGTGCCAGCAGCCAGAGGGCAGTCGAGCAGTACTTC
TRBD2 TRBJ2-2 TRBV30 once CAFPIAGGNTGELFF TGTGCCTTCCCTATAGCGGGAGGGAACACCGGGGAGCTGTTTTTT
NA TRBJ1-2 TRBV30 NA CAWSVPGRENYGYTF TGTGCCTGGAGTGTACCCGGACGGGAGAACTATGGCTACACCTTC
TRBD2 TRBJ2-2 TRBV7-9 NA CASSFSGGTGELFF TGTGCCAGCAGCTTTAGCGGGGGCACCGGGGAGCTGTTTTTT
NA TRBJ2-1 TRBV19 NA CATAGQGRLNEQFF TGTGCCACCGCGGGGCAGGGTCGACTCAATGAGCAGTTCTTC
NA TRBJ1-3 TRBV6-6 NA CASRDSGNTIYF TGTGCCAGCCGGGACTCTGGAAACACCATATATTTT
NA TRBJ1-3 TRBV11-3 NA CASRSGTGNTIYF TGTGCCAGCAGATCAGGGACTGGAAACACCATATATTTT
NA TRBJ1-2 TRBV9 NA CASSPDSGYGYTF TGTGCCAGCAGCCCAGACTCGGGCTATGGCTACACCTTC